This TCR beta chain is from a study of cytomegalovirus exposure and HLA in healthy donors. This clone occurred once. The germline gene is not matched at one end of the junction; a read error may be the cause. The CDR3 runs to 11 residues. The germline CDR1 and CDR2 sequences are SEHNR and FQNEAQ (reference sequence). Primers included in the PCR were 60 Vbeta and 13 Jbeta primers. Here immunoSEQ multiplex PCR was the method, and the copy in TCRdb shows in-frame clones only, minus some. The sample lists fewer than 250,000 clones; approximately 85% were seen once. The sample taken for sequencing was PBMCs. The chain joins TRBV7-9 to TRBJ1-2; D is undetermined. The receptor comes from a man aged 18 to 35 in good health and CMV-seronegative. The CDR3 DNA is TGTTCCAGCAGCTTATATGAGGGCTACACCTTC. It is translated as CSSSLYEGYTF.